These T cell receptor beta chains were read from a single sample in a study of T cells after yellow fever vaccination. TCRdb ran MiXCR on the 5' RACE reads and lists one entry per CDR3 protein. The sample gives some 22,000 distinct CDR3 sequences, approximately 5.2% of which show up once; 20% is in the top ten. Sequenced material: PBMCs, either bulk or a sorted T-cell subset (CD4+, CD8+, memory, or dextramer-sorted; not recorded which), taken roughly seven weeks after the first yellow fever vaccination. Receptors originate from a man between 18 and 35 years old who received the YFV17D yellow fever vaccine. CDR3s include the opening cysteine and the closing phenylalanine or tryptophan. D genes are given only for firm matches. Rows may omit the clone size; those that give it use once, few, many or a size class.

cdr3_nt cdr3_aa j_call clone_size d_call v_call
TGTGCCAGCAGCATAACAGGGGAGGAGCAGTACTTC CASSITGEEQYF TRBJ2-7 many TRBD1 TRBV27
TGCAGCGCCGTAGTCCCTAATGAAAAACTGTTTTTT CSAVVPNEKLFF TRBJ1-4 many NA TRBV29-1
TGTGCCAGCAGCTTAGATCCGGCTAGCTGGGGGGAGACCCAGTACTTC CASSLDPASWGETQYF TRBJ2-5 many NA TRBV11-2
TGTGCCAGCGGAGGACACCCAACTAATGAAAAACTGTTTTTT CASGGHPTNEKLFF TRBJ1-4 many NA TRBV5-6
TGCAGTGCTAGCCCCGACAGCCATAATTCACCCCTCCACTTT CSASPDSHNSPLHF TRBJ1-6 many NA TRBV20-1
TGTGCCAGCAGCCAAGTCAGTCAGGGGGCCTGGACTGAAGCTTTCTTT CASSQVSQGAWTEAFF TRBJ1-1 many TRBD1 TRBV3-1
TGTGCCAGCAGTTTGGGGACATCCTACTACGAGCAGTACTTC CASSLGTSYYEQYF TRBJ2-7 many NA TRBV12-3/TRBV12-4
TGTGCCAGCAGCCTTACATCCTCTAATTCACCCCTCCACTTT CASSLTSSNSPLHF TRBJ1-6 many NA TRBV3-1
TGTGCCAGCAGCCTGAATAGCAATCAGCCCCAGCATTTT CASSLNSNQPQHF TRBJ1-5 many NA TRBV7-9
TGCAGTGCTGGTTGGACAGGGGGTTTTGGCTACACCTTC CSAGWTGGFGYTF TRBJ1-2 many TRBD1 TRBV20-1
TGTGCCAGCAGAAGCATAGCGGGGGGGAGGGAGCAGTACTTC CASRSIAGGREQYF TRBJ2-7 few TRBD2 TRBV5-4
TGTGCCATCAAGGAGCGGGGTCATCTATGGGATACGCAGTATTTT CAIKERGHLWDTQYF TRBJ2-3 few TRBD2 TRBV19
TGTGCTAGTGGTTTGGACTATGGCTACACCTTC CASGLDYGYTF TRBJ1-2 many NA TRBV12-5
TGCGCCAGCAAGGACACGAGCTCCTACAATGAGCAGTTCTTC CASKDTSSYNEQFF TRBJ2-1 many NA TRBV5-1
TGTGCCAGCAGCTTCCGGAGTTGGCCCACAGATACGCAGTATTTT CASSFRSWPTDTQYF TRBJ2-3 many NA TRBV28
TGCAGTGCTAGAAGTCAGTGGGTGGTCACTGAAGCTTTCTTT CSARSQWVVTEAFF TRBJ1-1 few NA TRBV20-1
TGTGCCAGCAGCACCGGACTCGGAACAGATACGCAGTATTTT CASSTGLGTDTQYF TRBJ2-3 NA NA TRBV11-3
TGTGCCAGCAGCCGATACACCACCGGGGAGCTGTTTTTT CASSRYTTGELFF TRBJ2-2 many NA TRBV7-2
TGTGCCAGCAGCCGGACGTCCGCCAATGAGCAGTTCTTC CASSRTSANEQFF TRBJ2-1 many NA TRBV3-1
TGCGCCAGCAGTCGGGGGGGGTTGGGTGAAGCTTTCTTT CASSRGGLGEAFF TRBJ1-1 many NA TRBV4-1